The 21 T cell receptor beta chains in this list originate from one sample, sequenced in a study of blood T cell repertoires in COVID-19. Assay: immunoSEQ multiplex PCR; the TCRdb copy retains only in-frame clones and omits some. The sample carries 150,000 to 200,000 clones, around 81% recorded once. Sample: PBMCs or T cells enriched from blood (not recorded which). The origin of the receptors is a man in his forties who had recovered from COVID-19.

V is TRBV9 and J is TRBJ2-1; weak D call: TRBD1 (5 bases). The V gene lost 4 bases and the J gene lost 9 bases, with 14 bases spanning the gap. The CDR3 consists of 13 residues. CDR1 and CDR2 (germline): SGDLS, YYNGEE. The CDR3 region is CASSPEGVGEQFF. The CDR3 nucleotides are TGTGCCAGCAGCCCAGAAGGGGTCGGTGAGCAGTTCTTC.

The chain couples TRBV19 to TRBJ1-2; D not certain. Germline lookup yields CDR1 LNHDA and CDR2 SQIVND (reference sequence). CDR3 length equals 14 residues. V lost 3 bases and J 4 bases, leaving 12 bases between the germline ends. The CDR3 DNA is TGTGCCAGTAGTATCCCCAGGTCCAGCTATGGCTACACCTTC. Its protein is CASSIPRSSYGYTF. Based on the CDR3 plus reference TRBV19 and TRBJ1-2, the full variable domain is DGGITQSPKYLFRKEGQNVTLSCEQNLNHDAMYWYRQDPGQGLRLIYYSQIVNDFQKGDIAEGYSVSREKKESFPLTVTSAQKNPTAFYLCASSIPRSSYGYTFGSGTRLTVV.

The J gene is TRBJ1-1, the V gene TRBV12-5; 8 nucleotides line up with TRBD1. V gave up 6 bases and J gave up 3 bases; unmatched junction bases: 15. The germline gives CDR1 LGHNT, CDR2 FRNRAP. CDR3 length: 17 residues. The CDR3 region is CASGRITGGLRYTEAFF. Written as DNA, the CDR3 is TGTGCTAGTGGCCGTATAACAGGGGGTTTGCGTTACACTGAAGCTTTCTTT.

V is TRBV3-1 (or the pseudogene TRBV3-2) and J is TRBJ1-5, with no clear D. V lost 4 bases and J lost 0, with 10 bases in between. Germline CDR1 LGHDT, CDR2 YNNKEL (reference sequence). There are 15 residues in the CDR3. CDR3 coding DNA: TGTGCCAGCAGCCCTCCCGGGTATAGCAATCAGCCCCAGCATTTT. Protein: CASSPPGYSNQPQHF.

The rearrangement uses TRBV5-6 and TRBJ2-7, with a weak D call TRBD1 (6 bases). Trimming stripped 6 bases from V and 5 bases from J, with 15 bases between. CDR1 SGHDT and CDR2 YYEEEE come from the germline V gene. This CDR3 is built from 13 residues. This CDR3 is CASNLAGVNEQYV. In DNA, the CDR3 is TGTGCCAGCAATTTGGCAGGGGTGAACGAGCAGTACGTC.

This clone was picked up a small number of times. Germline is not matched at one junction end, which may reflect a read error. V is TRBV11-2 and J is TRBJ1-1; a possible D gene is TRBD1 (6 bases). CDR1 SGHAT and CDR2 FQNNGV come from the germline V gene. There are 17 residues in the CDR3. The DNA for the CDR3 is TGTGCCAGCAGCGCCCACGGACAGCGAGGGGTGAACGCTGAAGCTTTCTTT. It codes for CASSAHGQRGVNAEAFF.

The chain recombines TRBV27 with TRBJ2-6; D not resolved. There are 14 residues in the CDR3. V was trimmed by 4 bases and J by 3 bases, leaving 7 bases between them. Germline V gives CDR1 MNHEY, CDR2 SMNVEV (reference sequence). The CDR3 is CASSSVLGANVLTF. CDR3 nucleotide sequence: TGTGCCAGCAGTTCGGTCCTTGGGGCCAACGTCCTGACTTTC.

The rearrangement joins TRBV5-4 to TRBJ2-7, with 12 nucleotides matching TRBD2. The V segment lost 4 bases and the J segment 3 bases; nucleotides outside the gene matches: 5. CDR3 size: 15 residues. Germline CDR1 and CDR2: SGHNT and YYREEE (reference sequence). The CDR3 DNA follows: TGTGCCAGCAGCCCAGGGACTAGCGGGCACTACGAGCAGTACGTC. Encoded protein: CASSPGTSGHYEQYV.

The chain uses TRBV30 and TRBJ1-2, with a possible D match to TRBD1 (6 bases). Looked up from germline, CDR1 is GTSNPN and CDR2 is SVGIG (reference sequence). The V and J ends lost 3 bases and 0 bases respectively, with 11 bases between them. The CDR3 has 14 amino acids. The DNA for the CDR3 is TGTGCCTGGAGGTTGACAGGATCTAACTATGGCTACACCTTC. Translation: CAWRLTGSNYGYTF.

CDR3 sequence reads: CVRSWEGQGSRKRANVLTF. The CDR3 bases are TGTGTCAGAAGCTGGGAGGGACAGGGGTCGCGCAAAAGGGCCAACGTCCTGACTTTC. This chain links TRBV7-5 with TRBJ2-6; the table's D call, TRBD1, was not checked against the DNA. TRBV7-5 is listed as a pseudogene. There are 19 residues in the CDR3.

The chain employs TRBV11-1 and TRBJ1-3; TRBD1 might be the D (5 bases). Trimming took off 3 bases at V and 5 bases at J, with 8 bases between the two ends. Germline V gene lookup returns CDR1 SGHAT and CDR2 FQDESV (reference sequence). The CDR3 runs to 13 residues. Here the CDR3 DNA reads TGTGCCAGCAGCTTCGGGGGAAGAAACACCATATATTTT. This encodes CASSFGGRNTIYF.

There are a few counts of this clone. The V gene is TRBV4-1, the J gene TRBJ1-1; tentative D call: TRBD1 (5 bases). The CDR3 consists of 17 residues. Trimming removed 1 base at V and 1 base at J, with 16 bases between. CDR1 and CDR2 from the germline V gene are MGHRA and YSYEKL. As DNA, the CDR3 is TGCGCCAGCAGCCAAGGCATTACGGGACTCCCGAACACTGAAGCTTTCTTT. Translating gives CASSQGITGLPNTEAFF.

The CDR3 loop reads CGTKTSDYNEQFF. The CDR3 region has the DNA TGTGGAACGAAGACTAGCGACTACAATGAGCAGTTCTTC. This chain uses TRBV2 with TRBJ2-1; TRBD2 matches at 8 bases. The CDR3 covers 13 residues. Germline CDR1 is SNHLY and CDR2 is FYNNEI.

V gene TRBV9 combines with J gene TRBJ2-3; D is undetermined. V was pared by 4 bases and J by 2 bases, with 11 bases between. Looked up from germline, CDR1 is SGDLS and CDR2 is YYNGEE. The CDR3 is 14 residues long. The CDR3: CASSQARLTDTQYF. The CDR3 DNA sequence: TGTGCCAGCAGCCAAGCCCGACTCACAGATACGCAGTATTTT.

This sequence joins TRBV5-1 and TRBJ1-1; D may be TRBD1 (6 bases). The CDR3 runs 15 residues. In germline, CDR1 is SGHRS, CDR2 YFSETQ. V lost 0 bases and J 0 bases, leaving 9 bases between the germline ends. Here the CDR3 reads CASSLDGTMNTEAFF. CDR3 nucleotide sequence: TGCGCCAGCAGCTTGGATGGGACAATGAACACTGAAGCTTTCTTT.

V gene TRBV2 combines with J gene TRBJ2-7; TRBD2 aligns across 11 bases. CDR1 SNHLY and CDR2 FYNNEI come from the germline V gene. V shed 6 bases, J shed 6 bases, and the junction held 10 bases outside the gene matches. The CDR3 is made up of 15 amino acids. Here the CDR3 reads CASRVAGGPAAEQYV. CDR3 in DNA: TGTGCCAGCAGAGTAGCGGGGGGGCCAGCTGCCGAGCAGTACGTC.

The CDR3 region has the DNA TGTGCCAGCAGCTTGGGCCTAATGGCGGGCTATAATGAAAAACTGTTTTTT. Protein sequence: CASSLGLMAGYNEKLFF. The chain is built from TRBV5-5 and TRBJ1-4; the D is unclear. Looked up from germline, CDR1 is SGHKS and CDR2 is YYEKEE (reference sequence). The CDR3 length is 17 residues. V lost 0 bases and J lost 4, with 16 bases in between.

The chain joins TRBV7-3 to TRBJ2-3; 12 bases match TRBD2. CDR3 length: 16 amino acids. Germline-derived CDR1 and CDR2 are SGHTA and FQGTGA. V was clipped by 2 bases and J by 6 bases; unmatched bases: 6. The CDR3 reads CASSLASGGASDTQYF. The CDR3 DNA sequence: TGTGCCAGCAGCTTAGCTAGCGGGGGGGCCTCCGATACGCAGTATTTT.

This clone was observed many times. This chain joins TRBV30 and TRBJ1-1; D is possibly TRBD1 (6 bases). Trimming pared 0 bases from V and 8 bases from J, leaving 10 bases between. The CDR3 contains 12 residues. The V gene's germline CDR1 is GTSNPN and CDR2 SVGIG (reference sequence). The CDR3 region is CAWSVLDREAFF. CDR3 DNA: TGTGCCTGGAGTGTACTTGACAGGGAAGCTTTCTTT.

This chain joins TRBV10-2 and TRBJ2-1; the D is unclear. Trimming took 5 bases from V and 7 from J, leaving 6 bases between them. The CDR3 loop spans 11 amino acids. CDR1 WSHSY and CDR2 SAAADI come from the germline V gene. Here the CDR3 DNA reads TGCGCCAGCAGTAACGGGAATGAGCAGTTCTTC. Its translation is CASSNGNEQFF.

This chain joins TRBV30 and TRBJ2-5; the D gene is possibly TRBD1 (5 bases). Between the trimmed V and J ends, which lost 8 bases and 2 bases, there was a span of 12 bases. This CDR3 comprises 12 residues. Germline-derived CDR1 and CDR2 are GTSNPN and SVGIG (reference sequence). DNA for the CDR3: TGTGCCAGGGGTACCTCACAAGAGACCCAGTACTTC. Translated, it gives CARGTSQETQYF.